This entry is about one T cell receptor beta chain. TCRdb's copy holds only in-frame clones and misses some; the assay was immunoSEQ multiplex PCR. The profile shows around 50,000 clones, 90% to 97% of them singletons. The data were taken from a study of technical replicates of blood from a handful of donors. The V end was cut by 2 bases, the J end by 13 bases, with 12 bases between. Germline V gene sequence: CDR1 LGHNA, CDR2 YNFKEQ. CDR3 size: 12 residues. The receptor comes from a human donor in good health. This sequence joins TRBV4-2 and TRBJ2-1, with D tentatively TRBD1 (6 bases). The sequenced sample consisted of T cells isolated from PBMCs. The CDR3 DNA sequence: TGTGCCAGCAGCCAACAAGGACAGCAACAGTTCTTC. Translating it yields CASSQQGQQQFF.